Below, 27 T cell receptor beta chains from the same sample are listed, as sequenced in a study of CD4 and CD8 cells across lung adenocarcinoma regions. TCRdb passed the PCR reads through MiXCR, listing each CDR3 protein once. This table holds more than 9,500 distinct CDR3 sequences, 47% found once. Material: CD8+ T cells from the margin of a lung tumor. The receptors shown here come from a male donor with lung adenocarcinoma. The CD4 and CD8 labels of this study may be unreliable.

The genes are TRBV12-3 or TRBV12-4 and TRBJ2-5, with TRBD1 identical over 10 bases. Trimming at V came to 5 bases and at J to 5 bases, leaving 8 bases not matched to a gene. The CDR3 has 15 amino acids. The CDR3 bases are TGTGCCAGCAGTCCGGGACAGGGGAGTTTGGAGACCCAGTACTTC. The encoded protein is CASSPGQGSLETQYF.

This clonotype has just a few counts. The chain links TRBV11-3 to TRBJ2-3, with D possibly called TRBD1 or TRBD2 (5 bases each). This CDR3 region has 13 residues. Germline values: CDR1 SGHNT, CDR2 YENEEA. V lost 8 bases and J lost 2, with 11 bases in between. The CDR3 DNA reads TGTGCCAGCTCATGGGGGTTCACAGATACGCAGTATTTT. This sequence encodes CASSWGFTDTQYF. The full variable domain, its missing parts supplied by reference TRBV11-3 and TRBJ2-3, is EAGVVQSPRYKIIEKKQPVAFWCNPISGHNTLYWYLQNLGQGPELLIRYENEEAVDDSQLPKDRFSAERLKGVDSTLKIQPAELGDSAVYLCASSWGFTDTQYFGPGTRLTVL.

On this clonotype itself: One end of the junction varies from germline; a read error may be responsible. This chain uses TRBV10-3 with TRBJ2-5; tentatively, D is TRBD2 (6 bases). Germline assignment: CDR1 ENHRY and CDR2 SYGVKD. This CDR3 comprises 14 residues. As DNA, the CDR3 is TGTGCCGGGCGCAGGCGCGGGGACCCAGAGACGCAGTACTTC. This codes for CAGRRRGDPETQYF.

In this sample, this clonotype turned up many times. The V call is TRBV12-3 or TRBV12-4, the J call TRBJ2-5; tentative D call: TRBD2 (6 bases). V was shortened by 1 base and J by 5 bases, with 11 bases between the two germline ends. The CDR3 runs to 14 residues. CDR3: CASSLDLGRETQYF. As DNA, the CDR3 is TGTGCCAGCAGTTTAGACTTAGGGAGGGAGACCCAGTACTTC.

This chain joins TRBV10-3 and TRBJ2-7, with 7 bases matching TRBD2. The germline V gene encodes CDR1 ENHRY and CDR2 SYGVKD. With 10 bases clipped from V and 0 bases from J, the junction kept 18 bases outside the gene matches. This CDR3 contains 17 residues. The CDR3: CATKRDYRSTNSYEQYF. CDR3 in DNA: TGTGCCACCAAAAGGGACTACCGGTCTACCAACTCCTACGAGCAGTACTTC.

This rearrangement joins TRBV6-5 to TRBJ2-2; either TRBD1 or TRBD2 may fit D (5 bases each). V was shortened by 0 bases and J by 16 bases, with 18 bases between the two germline ends. The CDR3 length is 14 residues. Germline-derived CDR1 and CDR2 are MNHEY and SVGAGI. The CDR3 nucleotides are TGTGCCAGCAGTTACTCGTGGTGCACCGGGGCGCAGTTTTTT. Translation: CASSYSWCTGAQFF.

This clonotype was observed many times. The genes are TRBV27 and TRBJ1-5, with 11 nucleotides matching TRBD1. This CDR3 spans 14 amino acids. The V gene's germline CDR1 is MNHEY and CDR2 SMNVEV (reference sequence). With V trimmed by 6 bases and J by 10 bases, 8 bases remained unmatched. CDR3 protein: CASSRRDRGDPQHF. The CDR3 DNA is TGTGCCAGCAGCCGCCGGGACAGGGGGGACCCCCAGCATTTT.

This clonotype is deemed medium-sized (0.01 to 0.1%). The chain uses TRBV12-3 or TRBV12-4 and TRBJ2-1; D is possibly TRBD1 (9 bases). The better agreement between TRBJ2-7 and the DNA end casts doubt on the J call. The CDR3 covers 14 residues. This chain's CDR3 is CAGHRGRGAYEQYF. In DNA, the CDR3 is TGTGCCGGACACAGGGGGCGGGGGGCGTACGAGCAGTACTTC.

Concerning this clonotype: The junction departs from germline at one end; a sequencing error may be responsible. The rearrangement links TRBV27 to TRBJ2-3, with TRBD2 as a possible D gene (5 bases). The CDR3 spans 16 residues. Per germline, CDR1 MNHEY and CDR2 SMNVEV (reference sequence). The CDR3 DNA reads TGTGCCAGCGGTGCACGCGTAGCGCGAGGCACAGATACCCAGTATTTT. Translating gives CASGARVARGTDTQYF.

The rearrangement uses TRBV12-3 or TRBV12-4 and TRBJ2-5; D is perhaps TRBD1 (6 bases). The DNA end is more similar to TRBJ2-7, so the J call may be wrong. This CDR3 comprises 13 residues. The CDR3 sequence is CASSRDIPYEQYF. The CDR3 region has the DNA TGTGCCAGCAGCCGGGACATTCCCTACGAGCAGTACTTC.

This clonotype was seen ten or more times. The gene calls are TRBV6-4 and TRBJ2-4, with 9 bases matching TRBD2. The CDR3 has 16 amino acids. Trimming took 6 bases from V and 4 from J; bases not matched to a gene: 10. Germline V lookup: CDR1 MRHNA, CDR2 SNTAGT. In DNA form, the CDR3 reads TGTGCCAGCAGGGCCCCTCGGACTAGCGTGAAAAACATTCAGTACTTC. Translating it yields CASRAPRTSVKNIQYF.

The chain uses TRBV6-1 and TRBJ2-4, with 8 nucleotides matching TRBD1. Germline V gene data show CDR1 as MNHNS and CDR2 as SASEGT. V was pared by 3 bases and J by 13 bases, with 11 bases of the junction left unmatched. CDR3 length: 14 amino acids. CDR3 bases: TGTGCCAGCAGTGACAGGACAGGGTTCGGGGAGCAGTACTTC. As protein: CASSDRTGFGEQYF.

This clonotype was recorded once. CDR3 DNA: TGTGCCAGCAGTCTAACGGGGACCTACGAGCAGTACTTC. Its protein is CASSLTGTYEQYF. The V and J genes are TRBV27 and TRBJ2-4; maybe TRBD2 (5 bases). TRBJ2-7 matches the DNA end more closely, so the J call is doubtful. The CDR3 runs to 13 residues. Germline CDR1 is MNHEY and CDR2 is SMNVEV (reference sequence).

In regard to this clonotype: This CDR3 fails to terminate in the conserved phenylalanine or tryptophan, so it likely reflects a read error. The genes are TRBV27 and TRBJ2-5, with D perhaps matching TRBD1 or TRBD2 (7 bases each). The J call may be in error: the DNA end matches TRBJ2-1 better. The CDR3 is made up of 13 amino acids. Germline-derived CDR1 and CDR2 are MNHEY and SMNVEV (reference sequence). Here the CDR3 DNA reads TGTGCCGGCTGGGGGAGGGGGCGAACGACCCAGTTCTCG. It yields the protein CAGWGRGRTTQFS.

This chain links TRBV6-1 with TRBJ2-3; 9 positions agree with TRBD2. J was trimmed by 0 bases and V by 6 bases; bases with no gene match: 4. CDR1 and CDR2 from the germline V gene are MNHNS and SASEGT. The CDR3 loop spans 15 amino acids. Here the CDR3 reads CASSRSGGSTDTQYF. In nucleotides, the CDR3 is TGTGCCAGCAGCCGTAGCGGGGGCAGCACAGATACGCAGTATTTT.

This clonotype came up many times. This rearrangement joins TRBV6-1 to TRBJ2-1; 12 bases fit TRBD2. Germline lookup yields CDR1 MNHNS and CDR2 SASEGT. Trimming cost V 6 bases and J 3 bases; bases outside gene matches: 0. The CDR3 consists of 14 residues. The DNA for the CDR3 is TGTGCCAGCAGGACTAGCGGGGGCTACAATGAGCAGTTCTTC. This codes for CASRTSGGYNEQFF.

This chain uses TRBV6-1 with TRBJ2-1, with 8 bases that match TRBD2. Germline values: CDR1 MNHNS, CDR2 SASEGT. CDR3 size: 16 residues. After removal of 5 bases from V and 10 bases from J, the junction contained 16 bases not matched to a gene. For the CDR3, the DNA is TGTGCCAGCAGTCGTACCGGGACTAGGGGAGATTACGAGCAGTTCTTC. It encodes CASSRTGTRGDYEQFF.

This clonotype was seen many times. The chain uses TRBV12-3 or TRBV12-4 and TRBJ2-3; D unresolved. The ends were cut back, 3 bases at V and 8 bases at J, with 9 bases in the middle. CDR3 size: 12 residues. CDR3 region: CASSFFIGTQYF. The CDR3 DNA is TGTGCCAGCAGTTTCTTCATCGGTACGCAGTATTTT.

The genes are TRBV6-1 and TRBJ2-1; 12 bases are a match to TRBD2. Matching the DNA end better, TRBJ2-7 makes the J call doubtful. Germline V gene lookup returns CDR1 MNHNS and CDR2 SASEGT. This CDR3 is 17 amino acids long. The CDR3 DNA reads as TGTGCCAGCAGTGAAGTAGTCGGACTAGCGGGAAGGAATGAGCAGTACTTC. It specifies CASSEVVGLAGRNEQYF.

The chain carries TRBV9 and TRBJ2-1; TRBD2 aligns across 9 bases. V lost 3 bases and J lost 10; bases outside the gene matches: 2. The CDR3 spans 12 residues. Germline V gene sequence: CDR1 SGDLS, CDR2 YYNGEE. The CDR3 DNA is TGTGCCAGCAGCGCCGGGACTAGCGAGCAGTTCTTC. This sequence encodes CASSAGTSEQFF.

Here the CDR3 reads CAISETKAAYRNEQFF. The CDR3 DNA reads as TGTGCCATCAGTGAGACAAAAGCGGCTTACCGAAATGAGCAGTTCTTC. The chain is built from TRBV10-3 and TRBJ2-1, with D tentatively TRBD2 (5 bases). Trimming pared 2 bases from V and 7 bases from J, leaving 18 bases between. The CDR3 runs 16 residues. The germline V gene has CDR1 ENHRY and CDR2 SYGVKD.

This clonotype was detected only a few times. The rearrangement links TRBV6-1 to TRBJ1-4; 8 nucleotides align to TRBD1. The junction had 8 bases not matched to a gene; V was cut back by 6 bases and J by 8 bases. The CDR3 loop spans 14 amino acids. Germline loops: CDR1 MNHNS, CDR2 SASEGT. In DNA, the CDR3 is TGTGCCAGCAGGTCCGGGACAGGAGTCGAAAAACTGTTTTTT. Protein: CASRSGTGVEKLFF.

This clonotype has ten or more counts. V is TRBV7-8 and J is TRBJ1-2, with 12 positions matching TRBD1. The length of the CDR3 is 16 residues. With V trimmed by 6 bases and J by 7 bases, 12 bases remained unmatched. CDR1 is SGHVS, CDR2 FQNEAQ, per germline. CDR3: CASSSGGDRGRGGYTF. The CDR3 region has the DNA TGTGCCAGCAGTTCCGGGGGGGACAGGGGGCGAGGTGGCTACACCTTC.

The table lists this clonotype with many counts. V is TRBV14 and J is TRBJ2-1; D ambiguous. CDR3 size: 13 residues. The germline V gene has CDR1 SGHDN and CDR2 FVKESK. Trimming cost V 1 base and J 9 bases, with 10 bases left between them. The CDR3 region has the DNA TGTGCCAGCAGCCAAGTCCCGACGGCTGAGCAGTTCTTC. It encodes CASSQVPTAEQFF.

This clonotype was picked up one time. This chain links TRBV9 with TRBJ2-1; maybe TRBD1 (7 bases). The J call could be wrong; TRBJ2-7 is a better fit for the DNA end. The CDR3 consists of 14 residues. CDR1 is SGDLS, CDR2 YYNGEE, per germline. CDR3 sequence (DNA): TGTGCCAGCGCCAGGGGGGCGGAGACCTACGAGCAGTACTTC. Its protein product is CASARGAETYEQYF.

This chain connects TRBV7-9 to TRBJ2-5; D perhaps matches TRBD1 (5 bases). Near its end, the DNA agrees better with TRBJ2-1, so the J call may be wrong. CDR1 and CDR2 from the germline V gene are SEHNR and FQNEAQ (reference sequence). This CDR3 is built from 17 residues. The CDR3 sequence: CASSLDISLLGPETQFF. CDR3 sequence (DNA): TGTGCCAGCAGCTTAGACATAAGTCTCCTGGGGCCAGAGACCCAGTTCTTC.

This clonotype is labeled as medium-sized. A much larger clone lies a single base off, so this may be a read error. This sequence joins TRBV6-1 and TRBJ2-1, with D possibly being TRBD2 (5 bases). The ends were cut back, 10 bases at V and 10 bases at J, with 17 bases in the middle. This CDR3 comprises 12 residues. Germline CDR1 MNHNS, CDR2 SASEGT. The CDR3 DNA reads TGTGCCACCCGCTCGCGGAGGCGGGAGCAGTTCTTC. Translation gives CATRSRRREQFF.